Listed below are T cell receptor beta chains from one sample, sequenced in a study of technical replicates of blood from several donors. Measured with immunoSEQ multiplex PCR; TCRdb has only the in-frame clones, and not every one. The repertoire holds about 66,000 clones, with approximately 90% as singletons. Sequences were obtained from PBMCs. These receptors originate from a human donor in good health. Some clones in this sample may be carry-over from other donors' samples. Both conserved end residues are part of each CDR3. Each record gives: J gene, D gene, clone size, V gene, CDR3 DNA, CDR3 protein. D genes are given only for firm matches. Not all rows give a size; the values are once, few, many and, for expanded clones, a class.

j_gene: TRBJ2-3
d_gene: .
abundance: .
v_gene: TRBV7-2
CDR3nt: TGTGCCAGCAGCGGCACACGTATGGCAGATACGCAGTATTTT
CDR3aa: CASSGTRMADTQYF

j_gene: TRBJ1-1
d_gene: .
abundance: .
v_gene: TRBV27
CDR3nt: TGTGCCAGCAGAACCGACAGGCCCCTAGCTAACACTGAAGCTTTCTTT
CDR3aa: CASRTDRPLANTEAFF

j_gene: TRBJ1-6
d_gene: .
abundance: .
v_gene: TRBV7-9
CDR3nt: TGTGCCAGCAGCATATCGTTATCACCCCTCCACTTT
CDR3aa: CASSISLSPLHF

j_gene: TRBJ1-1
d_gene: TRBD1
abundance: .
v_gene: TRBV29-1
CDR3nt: TGCAGCGTGAGGACAGGGAATTTAATGAACACTGAAGCTTTCTTT
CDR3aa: CSVRTGNLMNTEAFF

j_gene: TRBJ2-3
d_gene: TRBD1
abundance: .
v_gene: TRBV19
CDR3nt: TGTGCCAGTAGTCTAGGGACAGGCACAGATACGCAGTATTTT
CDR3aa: CASSLGTGTDTQYF

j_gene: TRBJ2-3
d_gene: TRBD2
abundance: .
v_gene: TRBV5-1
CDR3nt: TGCGCCAGCAGCACATCAACTAGCGGGGGGGCCCCAGATACGCAGTATTTT
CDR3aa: CASSTSTSGGAPDTQYF

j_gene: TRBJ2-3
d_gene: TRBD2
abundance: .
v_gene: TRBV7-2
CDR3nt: TGTGCCAGCAGCCCGGGGACTAGCGGGAGGGTAGATACGCAGTATTTT
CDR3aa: CASSPGTSGRVDTQYF

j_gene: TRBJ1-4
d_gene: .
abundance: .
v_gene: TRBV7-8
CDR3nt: TGTGCCAGCAGCTTAAATCCGCTAGAAAAACTGTTTTTT
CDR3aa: CASSLNPLEKLFF

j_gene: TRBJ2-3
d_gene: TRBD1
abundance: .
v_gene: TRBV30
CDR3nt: TGTGCCTGGAGTGTATGGGCAGGGGGATCCACAGATACGCAGTATTTT
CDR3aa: CAWSVWAGGSTDTQYF

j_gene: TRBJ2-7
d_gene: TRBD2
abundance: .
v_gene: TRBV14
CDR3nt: TGTGCCAGCAGCCCCCCGGGGGGAACCCCCTCCGAGCAGTACTTC
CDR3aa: CASSPPGGTPSEQYF

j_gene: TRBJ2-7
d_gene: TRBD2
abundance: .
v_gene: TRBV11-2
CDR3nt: TGTGCCAGCACGACAGGACTAGCGTTCCACGAGCAGTACTTC
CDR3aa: CASTTGLAFHEQYF

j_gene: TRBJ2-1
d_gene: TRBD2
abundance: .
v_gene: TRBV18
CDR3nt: TGTGCCAGCTCACCACTGTTGACTACTAGCGGCGACAATGAGCAGTTCTTC
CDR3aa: CASSPLLTTSGDNEQFF

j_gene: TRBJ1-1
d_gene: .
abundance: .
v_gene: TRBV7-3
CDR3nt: TGTGCCAGCAGCGAATCCGGGAACACTGAAGCTTTCTTT
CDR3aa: CASSESGNTEAFF

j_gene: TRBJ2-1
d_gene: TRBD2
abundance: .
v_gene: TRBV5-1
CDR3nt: TGCGCCAGCAGCTCGCCTTTGCGGGAGGCACACGGAGGCTCCTACAATGAGCAGTTCTTC
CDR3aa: CASSSPLREAHGGSYNEQFF

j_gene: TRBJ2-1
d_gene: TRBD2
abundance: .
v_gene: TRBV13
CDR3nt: TGTGCCAGCAGCTTTGGCGGGGGGGACAATGAGCAGTTCTTC
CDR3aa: CASSFGGGDNEQFF

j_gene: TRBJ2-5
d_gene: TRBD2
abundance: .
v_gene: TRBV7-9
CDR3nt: TGTGCCAGCAGCTTAGTGGTACTAGCGGGCCAAGAGACCCAGTACTTC
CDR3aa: CASSLVVLAGQETQYF

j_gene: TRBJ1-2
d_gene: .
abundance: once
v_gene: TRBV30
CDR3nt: TGTGCCTGGAGCCCGACAGGCCCGTATGGCTACACCTTC
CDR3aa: CAWSPTGPYGYTF

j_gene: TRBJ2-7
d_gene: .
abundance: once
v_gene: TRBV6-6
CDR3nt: TGTGCCAGCACCGACGAGGGAAGGTCCTACGAGCAGTACTTC
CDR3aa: CASTDEGRSYEQYF

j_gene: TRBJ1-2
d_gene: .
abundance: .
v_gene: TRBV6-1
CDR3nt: TGTGCCAGCAATCACCCTGCCGGGGCTAACTATGGCTACACCTTC
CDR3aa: CASNHPAGANYGYTF

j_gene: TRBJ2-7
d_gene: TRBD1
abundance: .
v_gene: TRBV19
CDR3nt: TGTGCCAGTAGTGCCGGGACAGGGCTCTACGAGCAGTACTTC
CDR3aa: CASSAGTGLYEQYF

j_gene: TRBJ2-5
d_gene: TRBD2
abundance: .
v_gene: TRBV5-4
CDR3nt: TGTGCCAGCAGCTTCCCCGGGGGGGGGTCGGGAGCCAGAGAGACCCAGTACTTC
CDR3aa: CASSFPGGGSGARETQYF

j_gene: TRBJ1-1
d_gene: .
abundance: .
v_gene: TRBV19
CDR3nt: TGTGCCAGTAGTATAGCCCGGGAGGCGAACACTGAAGCTTTCTTT
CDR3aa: CASSIAREANTEAFF

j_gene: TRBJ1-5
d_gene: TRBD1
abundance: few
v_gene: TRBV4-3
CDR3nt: TGCGCCAGCAGCCAAGATTACACAGGGGATCAGCCCCAGCATTTT
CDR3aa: CASSQDYTGDQPQHF

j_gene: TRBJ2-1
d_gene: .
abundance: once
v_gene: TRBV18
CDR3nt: TGTGCCAGCTCACCACGACAGGGAGGCAATGAGCAGTTCTTC
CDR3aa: CASSPRQGGNEQFF

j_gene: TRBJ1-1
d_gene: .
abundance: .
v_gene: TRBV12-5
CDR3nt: TGTGCTAGTGGTTTGGAGAGGGTAGCCACTGAAGCTTTCTTT
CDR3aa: CASGLERVATEAFF

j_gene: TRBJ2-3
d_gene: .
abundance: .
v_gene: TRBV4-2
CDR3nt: TGTGCCAGCAGCCAAGTTGGTGGGGACGGGGGAACAGATACGCAGTATTTT
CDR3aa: CASSQVGGDGGTDTQYF

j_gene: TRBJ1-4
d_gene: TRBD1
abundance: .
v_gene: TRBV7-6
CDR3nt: TGTGCCAGCAGGCAGACAGGGCAAACTAATGAAAAACTGTTTTTT
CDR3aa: CASRQTGQTNEKLFF

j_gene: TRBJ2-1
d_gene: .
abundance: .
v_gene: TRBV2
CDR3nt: TGTGCCAGCAGTGAAGGACTAGTCTATGAGCAGTTCTTC
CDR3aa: CASSEGLVYEQFF

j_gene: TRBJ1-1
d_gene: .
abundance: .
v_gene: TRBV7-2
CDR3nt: TGTGCCAGCAGCGCCCTTCAGGGGTATGCTGAAGCTTTCTTT
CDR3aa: CASSALQGYAEAFF

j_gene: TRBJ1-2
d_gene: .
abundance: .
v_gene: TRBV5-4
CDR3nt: TGTGCCAGCAGCTTGTTTAGGGGCAACTATGGCTACACCTTC
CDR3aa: CASSLFRGNYGYTF

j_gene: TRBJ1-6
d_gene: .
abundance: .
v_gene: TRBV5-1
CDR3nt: TGCGCCAGCAGCCGGGGAAACGCCGGGTCACCCCTCCACTTT
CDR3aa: CASSRGNAGSPLHF

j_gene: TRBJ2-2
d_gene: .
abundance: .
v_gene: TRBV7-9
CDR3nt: TGTGCCAGCAGCCCTCGACTGATAGGGGCCGGGGAGCTGTTTTTT
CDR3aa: CASSPRLIGAGELFF

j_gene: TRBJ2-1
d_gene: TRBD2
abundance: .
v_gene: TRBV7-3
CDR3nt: TGTGCCAGCAGCCTAGGGACTAGCGGGAGCCATGAGCAGTTCTTC
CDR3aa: CASSLGTSGSHEQFF

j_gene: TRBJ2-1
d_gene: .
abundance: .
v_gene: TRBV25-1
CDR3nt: TGTGCCAGCAGTTCTGACAGCCCCGGGCAGTTCTTC
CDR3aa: CASSSDSPGQFF

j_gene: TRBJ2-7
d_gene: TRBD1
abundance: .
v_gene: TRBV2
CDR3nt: TGTGCCAGCAGTGTTAACAGGGGAAGCTACGAGCAGTACTTC
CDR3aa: CASSVNRGSYEQYF

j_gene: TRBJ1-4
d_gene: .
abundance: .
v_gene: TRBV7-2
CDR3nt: TGTGCCTCCTCACGGGGGGATTCGGCACGTAATGAAAAACTGTTTTTT
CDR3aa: CASSRGDSARNEKLFF

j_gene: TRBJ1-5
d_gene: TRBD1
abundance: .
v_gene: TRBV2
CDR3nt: TGTGCCAGCAGTGTCAGACAGGGGCATCAGCCCCAGCATTTT
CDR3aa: CASSVRQGHQPQHF

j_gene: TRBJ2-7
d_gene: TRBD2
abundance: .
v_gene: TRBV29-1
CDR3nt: TGCAGCGCCTCGGGTAGCGGGAGCTCCTACGAGCAGTACTTC
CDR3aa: CSASGSGSSYEQYF

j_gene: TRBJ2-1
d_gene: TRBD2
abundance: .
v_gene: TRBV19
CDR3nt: TGTGCCAGTAGTATACGGCTAGCGGGTTACAATGAGCAGTTCTTC
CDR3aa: CASSIRLAGYNEQFF

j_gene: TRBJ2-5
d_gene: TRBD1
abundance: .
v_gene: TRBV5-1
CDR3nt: TGCGCCAGCAGCTTCTCTCCGGACAGGACCCAAGAGACCCAGTACTTC
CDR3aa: CASSFSPDRTQETQYF

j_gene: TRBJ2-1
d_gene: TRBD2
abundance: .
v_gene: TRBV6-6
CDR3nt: TGTGCCAGCAGTCCCAGCGGGAGGTCTCGTAATGAGCAGTTCTTC
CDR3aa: CASSPSGRSRNEQFF

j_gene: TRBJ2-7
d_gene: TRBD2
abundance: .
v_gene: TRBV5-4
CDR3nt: TGTGCCAGCAGCTTGCTCCAGCGGGAGGTACACGAGCAGTACTTC
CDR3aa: CASSLLQREVHEQYF

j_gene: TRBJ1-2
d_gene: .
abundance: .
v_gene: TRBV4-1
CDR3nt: TGCGCCAGCAGCCAAAAGGTTCGAGACTCCGGAAAAACCTTC
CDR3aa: CASSQKVRDSGKTF

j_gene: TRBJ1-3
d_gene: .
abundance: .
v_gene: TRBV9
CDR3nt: TGTGCCAGCAGCGGCCGGAAGGAGGGTCGGGGGGGAAACACCATATATTTT
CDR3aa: CASSGRKEGRGGNTIYF